This paragraph reports one T cell receptor (beta chain). In the PCR, 60 Vbeta and 13 Jbeta primers were used. The method was immunoSEQ multiplex PCR; TCRdb's version includes in-frame clones alone and lacks a portion of them. Among 150,000 to 200,000 clones listed, around four fifths were seen once. The junction had 4 bases not matched to a gene; V was cut back by 1 base and J by 4 bases. There are 16 residues in the CDR3. Germline assignment: CDR1 LNHDA and CDR2 SQIVND (reference sequence). The data originate from a study of cytomegalovirus exposure and HLA in healthy donors. V and J are TRBV19 and TRBJ2-7, with 13 bases fitting TRBD2. The source is a female donor in good health and CMV-seronegative. Sequenced: PBMCs. The CDR3 region has the DNA TGTGCCAGTAGTATAGTAGGACTAGCGGGAGAATACGAGCAGTACTTC. Translating gives CASSIVGLAGEYEQYF.